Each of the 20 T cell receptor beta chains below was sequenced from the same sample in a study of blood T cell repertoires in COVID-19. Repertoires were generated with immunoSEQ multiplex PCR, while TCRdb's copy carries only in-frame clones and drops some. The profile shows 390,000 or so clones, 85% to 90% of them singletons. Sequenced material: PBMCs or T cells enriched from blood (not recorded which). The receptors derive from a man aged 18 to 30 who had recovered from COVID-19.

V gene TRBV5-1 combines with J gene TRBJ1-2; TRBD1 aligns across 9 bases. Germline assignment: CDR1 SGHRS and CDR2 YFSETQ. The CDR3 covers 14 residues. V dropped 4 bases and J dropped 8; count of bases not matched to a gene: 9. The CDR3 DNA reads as TGCGCCAGCAGCCTCTCGTTGACAGGGGGAGGCTACACCTTC. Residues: CASSLSLTGGGYTF.

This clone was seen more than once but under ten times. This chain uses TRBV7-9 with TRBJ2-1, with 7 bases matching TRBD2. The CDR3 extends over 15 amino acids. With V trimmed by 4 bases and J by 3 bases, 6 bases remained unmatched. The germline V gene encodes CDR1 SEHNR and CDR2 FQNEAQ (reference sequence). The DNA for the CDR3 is TGTGCCAGCAGCTACCTGGGGAGGGGCTACAATGAGCAGTTCTTC. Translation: CASSYLGRGYNEQFF.

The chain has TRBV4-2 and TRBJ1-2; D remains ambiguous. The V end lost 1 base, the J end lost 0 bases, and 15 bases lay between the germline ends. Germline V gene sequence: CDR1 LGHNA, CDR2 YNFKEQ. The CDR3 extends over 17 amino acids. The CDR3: CASSQAVSAESNYGYTF. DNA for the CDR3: TGTGCCAGCAGCCAAGCTGTGTCCGCGGAATCTAACTATGGCTACACCTTC.

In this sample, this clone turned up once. CDR3 nucleotides: TGTGCCTGGAGTGTCGGGCGGGGGGCCTTAGCCAAAAACATTCAGTACTTC. Its translation: CAWSVGRGALAKNIQYF. The J gene is TRBJ2-4, the V gene TRBV30; 8 bases map to TRBD2. Trimming removed 0 bases from V and 0 bases from J; junction bases left unmatched: 7. This CDR3 contains 17 residues. Germline lookup yields CDR1 GTSNPN and CDR2 SVGIG (reference sequence).

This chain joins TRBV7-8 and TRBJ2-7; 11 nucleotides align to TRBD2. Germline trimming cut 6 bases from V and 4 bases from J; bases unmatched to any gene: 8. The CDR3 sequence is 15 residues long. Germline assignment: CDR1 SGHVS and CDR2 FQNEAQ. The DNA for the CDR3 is TGTGCCAGCAGTCTGGCTGGGACTAGCGGATACGAGCAGTACTTC. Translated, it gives CASSLAGTSGYEQYF.

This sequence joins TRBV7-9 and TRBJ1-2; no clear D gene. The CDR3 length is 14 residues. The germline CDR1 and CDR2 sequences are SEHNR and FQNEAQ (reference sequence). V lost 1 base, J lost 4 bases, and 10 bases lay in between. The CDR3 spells CASSLDDNTYGYTF. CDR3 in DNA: TGTGCCAGCAGCTTAGACGACAACACCTATGGCTACACCTTC.

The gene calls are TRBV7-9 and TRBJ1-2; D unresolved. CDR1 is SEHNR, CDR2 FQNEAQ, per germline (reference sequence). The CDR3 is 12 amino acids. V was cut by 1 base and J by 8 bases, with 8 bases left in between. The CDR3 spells CASSLGQEGYTF. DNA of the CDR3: TGTGCCAGCAGCTTAGGACAAGAGGGCTACACCTTC.

CDR3 coding DNA: TGTGCCAGCACCCTGGGAGGGACGGTTGCTGGAAACACCATATATTTT. Encoded protein: CASTLGGTVAGNTIYF. The chain combines TRBV25-1 with TRBJ1-3; a weak D match, TRBD1 (5 bases). The CDR3 is made up of 16 amino acids. The V and J ends lost 7 bases and 2 bases respectively, with 18 bases between them. The germline V gene encodes CDR1 MGHDK and CDR2 SYGVNS.

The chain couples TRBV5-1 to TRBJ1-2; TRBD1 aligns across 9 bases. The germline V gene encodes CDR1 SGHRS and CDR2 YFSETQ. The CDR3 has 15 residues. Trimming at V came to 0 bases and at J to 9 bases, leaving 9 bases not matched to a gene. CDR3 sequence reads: CASSLERTGGLSYTF. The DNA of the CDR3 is TGCGCCAGCAGCTTGGAGAGAACAGGGGGCTTAAGCTACACCTTC.

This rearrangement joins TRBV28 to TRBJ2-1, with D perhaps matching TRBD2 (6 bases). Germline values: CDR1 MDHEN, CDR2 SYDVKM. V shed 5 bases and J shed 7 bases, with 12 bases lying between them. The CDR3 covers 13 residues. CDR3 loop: CASSPGLPNEQFF. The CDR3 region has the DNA TGTGCCAGCAGTCCGGGACTTCCTAATGAGCAGTTCTTC.

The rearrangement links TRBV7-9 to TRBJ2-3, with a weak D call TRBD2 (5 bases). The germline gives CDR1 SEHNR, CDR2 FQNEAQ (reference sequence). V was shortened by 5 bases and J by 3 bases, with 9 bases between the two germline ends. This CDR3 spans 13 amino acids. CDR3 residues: CASSRLATDTQYF. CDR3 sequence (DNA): TGTGCCAGCAGCCGTTTAGCGACAGATACGCAGTATTTT.

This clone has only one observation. The CDR3 region has the DNA TGTGCCAGCCCCCTGGAGGAGAGCTCCTACAATGAGCAGTTCTTC. Its protein product is CASPLEESSYNEQFF. The V call is TRBV2, the J call TRBJ2-1; weak D call: TRBD2 (5 bases). V shed 8 bases and J shed 0 bases, with 14 bases lying between them. CDR3 length equals 15 residues. Germline loops: CDR1 SNHLY, CDR2 FYNNEI. Variable domain in full (rest from reference TRBV2 and TRBJ2-1): EPEVTQTPSHQVTQMGQEVILRCVPISNHLYFYWYRQILGQKVEFLVSFYNNEISEKSEIFDDQFSVERPDGSNFTLKIRSTKLEDSAMYFCASPLEESSYNEQFFGPGTRLTVL.

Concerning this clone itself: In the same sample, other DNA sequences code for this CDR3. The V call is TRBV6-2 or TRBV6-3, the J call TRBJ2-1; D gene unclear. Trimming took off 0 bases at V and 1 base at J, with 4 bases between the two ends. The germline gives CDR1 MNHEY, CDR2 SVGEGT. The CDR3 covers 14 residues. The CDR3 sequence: CASSYSSSYNEQFF. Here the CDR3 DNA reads TGTGCCAGCAGTTACTCTTCGTCCTACAATGAGCAGTTCTTC.

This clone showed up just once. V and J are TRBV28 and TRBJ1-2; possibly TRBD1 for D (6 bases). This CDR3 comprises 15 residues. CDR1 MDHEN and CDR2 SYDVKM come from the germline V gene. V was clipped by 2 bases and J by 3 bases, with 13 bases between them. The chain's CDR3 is CASSLAGGLDYGYTF. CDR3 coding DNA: TGTGCCAGCAGTTTAGCGGGGGGCCTCGACTATGGCTACACCTTC.

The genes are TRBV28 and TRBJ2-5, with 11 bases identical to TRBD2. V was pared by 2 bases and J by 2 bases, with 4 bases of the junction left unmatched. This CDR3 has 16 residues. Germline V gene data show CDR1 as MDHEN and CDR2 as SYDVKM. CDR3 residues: CASSLAGTSGQETQYF. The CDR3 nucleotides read TGTGCCAGCAGTTTAGCCGGGACTAGCGGACAAGAGACCCAGTACTTC.

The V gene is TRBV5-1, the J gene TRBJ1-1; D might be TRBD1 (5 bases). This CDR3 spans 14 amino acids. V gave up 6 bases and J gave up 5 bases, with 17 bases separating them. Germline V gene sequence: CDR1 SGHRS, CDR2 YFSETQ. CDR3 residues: CASTSRGGETEAFF. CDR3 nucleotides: TGCGCCAGCACCTCCAGAGGAGGGGAAACTGAAGCTTTCTTT.

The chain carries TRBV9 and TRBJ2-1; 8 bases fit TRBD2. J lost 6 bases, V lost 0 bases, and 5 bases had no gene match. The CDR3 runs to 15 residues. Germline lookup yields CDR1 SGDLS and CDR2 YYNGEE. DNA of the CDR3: TGTGCCAGCAGCGTAGGTAGGACTAGCACCAATGAGCAGTTCTTC. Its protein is CASSVGRTSTNEQFF.

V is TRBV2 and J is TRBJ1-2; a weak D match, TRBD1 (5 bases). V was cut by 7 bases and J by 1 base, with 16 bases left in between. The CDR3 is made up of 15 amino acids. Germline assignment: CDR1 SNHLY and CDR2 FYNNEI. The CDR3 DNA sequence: TGTGCCAGCACCAGGGCCAGACCTATTAACTATGGCTACACCTTC. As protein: CASTRARPINYGYTF.

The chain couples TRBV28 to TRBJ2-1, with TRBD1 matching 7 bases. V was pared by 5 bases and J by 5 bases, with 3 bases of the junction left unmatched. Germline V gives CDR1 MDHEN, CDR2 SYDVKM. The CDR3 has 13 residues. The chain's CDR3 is CASSIGQDNEQFF. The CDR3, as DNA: TGTGCCAGCAGTATTGGACAGGACAATGAGCAGTTCTTC.

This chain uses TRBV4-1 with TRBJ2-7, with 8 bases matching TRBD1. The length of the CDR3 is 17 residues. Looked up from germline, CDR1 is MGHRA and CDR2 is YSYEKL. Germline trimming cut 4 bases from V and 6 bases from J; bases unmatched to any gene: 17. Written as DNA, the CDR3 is TGCGCCAGCAGCCTCTTAATCGGGACAGGCCTTCCCATCGAGCAGTACTTC. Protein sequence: CASSLLIGTGLPIEQYF.